These 27 T cell receptor beta chains originate from one sample sequenced in a study of beta chain features in type 1 diabetes. All of the isolated RNA was reverse transcribed, so expressed TCRB transcripts were sequenced. Only in-frame clones appear in the TCRdb table, and some are missing; sequencing was by immunoSEQ multiplex PCR. The data hold 970,000 or so clones, with 17% observed a single time. Material: naive CD4+ T cells from blood. These receptors were taken from a woman between 18 and 29 years old in good health.

Comment on this clone: In the same sample, other DNA sequences code for this CDR3. The rearrangement uses TRBV18 and TRBJ1-2, with 8 bases matching TRBD1. Looked up from germline, CDR1 is KGHSH and CDR2 is LQKENI. This CDR3 comprises 13 residues. The junction had 4 bases not matched to a gene; V was cut back by 3 bases and J by 7 bases. This CDR3 is CASSPDRGRGYTF. In DNA, the CDR3 is TGTGCCAGCTCACCCGACAGGGGTCGTGGCTACACCTTC.

V and J are TRBV5-4 and TRBJ2-1; possibly TRBD2 for D (6 bases). The CDR3 loop spans 15 amino acids. Trimming took 0 bases from V and 6 from J, leaving 13 bases between them. Per germline, CDR1 SGHNT and CDR2 YYREEE (reference sequence). CDR3 amino acids: CASSLAPGESNEQFF. CDR3 nucleotide sequence: TGTGCCAGCAGCTTGGCACCGGGAGAGTCCAATGAGCAGTTCTTC.

In DNA, the CDR3 is TGTGCCAGCCGGGCTTACGGCAATGAGCAGTTCTTC. The encoded protein is CASRAYGNEQFF. This rearrangement joins TRBV6-1 to TRBJ2-1; no clear D. The CDR3 length is 12 residues. Germline V gives CDR1 MNHNS, CDR2 SASEGT. V was trimmed by 8 bases and J by 6 bases, leaving 11 bases between them.

Only a few counts were recorded for this clone. V and J are TRBV4-3 and TRBJ2-7, with D possibly matching TRBD2 (6 bases). CDR3 length: 15 amino acids. V lost 0 bases to trimming and J lost 4 bases, with 13 bases between them. CDR1 LGHNA and CDR2 YSLEER come from the germline V gene. The CDR3 here is CASSQDLGGLYEQYF. The CDR3 bases are TGCGCCAGCAGCCAAGATCTCGGGGGACTGTACGAGCAGTACTTC.

The V and J genes are TRBV5-1 and TRBJ2-2; 8 nucleotides match TRBD1. The V gene's germline CDR1 is SGHRS and CDR2 YFSETQ. The CDR3 contains 14 residues. Trimming took 4 bases from V and 6 from J; bases not matched to a gene: 5. DNA for the CDR3: TGCGCCAGCAGCGAACAGGGGGTGGCCGGGGAGCTGTTTTTT. It specifies CASSEQGVAGELFF.

The chain joins TRBV15 to TRBJ2-5; possible D gene TRBD1, 6 bases. There are 14 residues in the CDR3. CDR1 and CDR2 from the germline V gene are LNHNV and YYDKDF (reference sequence). V lost 1 base and J lost 6, with 12 bases in between. The CDR3: CATSRVLQGQTQYF. CDR3 nucleotides: TGTGCCACCAGCAGAGTTTTACAGGGCCAGACCCAGTACTTC.

This chain uses TRBV10-3 with TRBJ2-5; TRBD2 matches at 10 bases. Germline CDR1 is ENHRY and CDR2 is SYGVKD. This CDR3 spans 14 amino acids. V shed 11 bases and J 2 bases; nucleotides not matched to a gene: 8. CDR3: CASGLAGAQETQYF. As DNA, the CDR3 is TGTGCCTCCGGGCTAGCGGGAGCTCAAGAGACCCAGTACTTC.

This clone was seen a few times. The chain recombines TRBV29-1 with TRBJ1-2; a weak D match, TRBD1 (6 bases). The CDR3 is 12 residues long. Germline V lookup: CDR1 SQVTM, CDR2 ANQGSEA. Trimming took off 5 bases at V and 6 bases at J, with 13 bases between the two ends. The CDR3 loop is CSVSRGVDGYTF. DNA of the CDR3: TGCAGCGTTTCCAGGGGAGTGGATGGCTACACCTTC.

This rearrangement joins TRBV10-3 to TRBJ2-5, with TRBD2 identical over 16 bases. Germline V CDR1 and CDR2: ENHRY, SYGVKD. This CDR3 spans 18 amino acids. V lost 3 bases, J lost 5 bases, and 9 bases stayed unmatched. CDR3 amino acids: CAISDSGTSGRALETQYF. The CDR3 bases are TGTGCCATCAGTGACTCCGGGACTAGCGGGAGGGCCTTGGAGACCCAGTACTTC.

The chain links TRBV5-1 to TRBJ2-2; D could derive from TRBD1 or TRBD2 (6 bases each). CDR1 SGHRS and CDR2 YFSETQ come from the germline V gene. The CDR3 is 13 residues long. With 4 bases removed from V and 6 bases from J, the gap between germline ends came to 10 bases. This chain's CDR3 is CASSGGGSGELFF. The CDR3 DNA sequence: TGCGCCAGCAGCGGAGGGGGATCCGGGGAGCTGTTTTTT.

The V gene is TRBV19, the J gene TRBJ2-2, with 7 bases lining up with TRBD1. Trimming at V came to 2 bases and at J to 2 bases, leaving 8 bases not matched to a gene. There are 17 residues in the CDR3. CDR1 LNHDA and CDR2 SQIVND come from the germline V gene (reference sequence). The CDR3 DNA reads TGTGCCAGTAGTATAAACACCGGGACAGTCAACACCGGGGAGCTGTTTTTT. This encodes CASSINTGTVNTGELFF.

This clone was seen more than once but under ten times. The chain carries TRBV20-1 and TRBJ2-1, with D tentatively TRBD2 (5 bases). The CDR3 totals 11 residues. CDR1 and CDR2 (germline): DFQATT, SNEGSKA (reference sequence). CDR3 DNA sequence: TGCACCTGGGAGTACGGCAATGAGCAGTTCTTC. Its protein is CTWEYGNEQFF.

Comments on this clone: At the DNA level, this CDR3 is encoded by other sequences in the same sample as well. The chain links TRBV5-1 to TRBJ2-2; 11 nucleotides align to TRBD2. CDR1 is SGHRS, CDR2 YFSETQ, per germline. The length of the CDR3 is 16 residues. J gave up 5 bases and V 4 bases, and 7 bases lay outside the gene matches. The DNA for the CDR3 is TGCGCCAGCAGCCCTCTAGCGGGAGGAAATACCGGGGAGCTGTTTTTT. It codes for CASSPLAGGNTGELFF.

This clone was seen a few times. The chain has TRBV9 and TRBJ2-3; TRBD2 is a possible D gene (6 bases). Trimming shortened V by 0 bases and J by 6 bases, and 14 bases separated the two germline ends. Per germline, CDR1 SGDLS and CDR2 YYNGEE. This CDR3 spans 15 amino acids. The CDR3 region has the DNA TGTGCCAGCAGCGTAGATTTCGGGGGATGGGATACGCAGTATTTT. Its translation: CASSVDFGGWDTQYF.

This clone has more than one count but fewer than ten. The chain carries TRBV9 and TRBJ2-2; D is uncertain. The CDR3 spans 14 residues. CDR1 is SGDLS and CDR2 is YYNGEE in the germline V gene. Trimming removed 4 bases at V and 2 bases at J, with 9 bases between. The DNA for the CDR3 is TGTGCCAGCAGCCTTCGACACAACACCGGGGAGCTGTTTTTT. Encoded protein: CASSLRHNTGELFF. The complete variable domain, with remaining parts taken from reference TRBV9 and TRBJ2-2, reads DSGVTQTPKHLITATGQRVTLRCSPRSGDLSVYWYQQSLDQGLQFLIQYYNGEERAKGNILERFSAQQFPDLHSELNLSSLELGDSALYFCASSLRHNTGELFFGEGSRLTVL.

The chain is built from TRBV28 and TRBJ2-2, with D perhaps being TRBD1 or TRBD2 (5 bases each). The CDR3 contains 17 residues. Germline V gives CDR1 MDHEN, CDR2 SYDVKM. V was clipped by 4 bases and J by 7 bases, with 22 bases between them. CDR3 nucleotides: TGTGCCAGCAGTTCCTCCGGGACGGCAAACTGGATCGGGGAGCTGTTTTTT. It translates to CASSSSGTANWIGELFF.

A few counts support this clone. V is TRBV5-1 and J is TRBJ1-2, with D uncertain. Trimming removed 4 bases from V and 2 bases from J, with 9 bases in between. Looked up from germline, CDR1 is SGHRS and CDR2 is YFSETQ. The CDR3 spans 13 residues. The CDR3 nucleotides read TGCGCCAGCAGCCCGCGGGTCAACTATGGCTACACCTTC. This encodes CASSPRVNYGYTF. Combining the CDR3 with reference TRBV5-1 and TRBJ1-2 gives the whole variable domain KAGVTQTPRYLIKTRGQQVTLSCSPISGHRSVSWYQQTPGQGLQFLFEYFSETQRNKGNFPGRFSGRQFSNSRSEMNVSTLELGDSALYLCASSPRVNYGYTFGSGTRLTVV.

Only a few counts were recorded for this clone. The chain employs TRBV7-8 and TRBJ2-6, with no clear D. There are 16 residues in the CDR3. The V gene's germline CDR1 is SGHVS and CDR2 FQNEAQ. V was cut by 1 base and J by 4 bases, with 11 bases left in between. Written as DNA, the CDR3 is TGTGCCAGCAGCTTAGAAATGGGTCGCGGGGCCAACGTCCTGACTTTC. Protein: CASSLEMGRGANVLTF.

V gene TRBV6-6 combines with J gene TRBJ2-1, with TRBD1 matching over 10 bases. The V segment lost 2 bases and the J segment 9 bases; nucleotides outside the gene matches: 7. CDR1 is MNHNY, CDR2 SVGAGI, per germline (reference sequence). The CDR3 has 15 residues. CDR3 sequence (DNA): TGTGCCAGCAGTTACCGGGACAGGGGATATAGTGAGCAGTTCTTC. It is translated as CASSYRDRGYSEQFF.

This chain connects TRBV20-1 to TRBJ1-2; D uncertain. From germline, CDR1 is DFQATT and CDR2 SNEGSKA (reference sequence). This CDR3 is 11 amino acids long. V lost 0 bases and J 8 bases, leaving 7 bases between the germline ends. This CDR3 reads CSARDLVGYTF. In DNA, the CDR3 is TGCAGTGCTAGAGATCTCGTGGGCTACACCTTC.

The CDR3 protein is CASSSRTSGKVADTQYF. Written as DNA, the CDR3 is TGTGCCAGCAGTTCAAGGACTAGCGGGAAGGTTGCAGATACGCAGTATTTT. V is TRBV28 and J is TRBJ2-3, with 12 nucleotides matching TRBD2. Germline lookup yields CDR1 MDHEN and CDR2 SYDVKM. V lost 4 bases and J lost 4; bases outside the gene matches: 9. The CDR3 is 17 residues long. The full variable domain, with the rest looked up from reference TRBV28 and TRBJ2-3, is DVKVTQSSRYLVKRTGEKVFLECVQDMDHENMFWYRQDPGLGLRLIYFSYDVKMKEKGDIPEGYSVSREKKERFSLILESASTNQTSMYLCASSSRTSGKVADTQYFGPGTRLTVL.

This clone was seen only a few times. Other DNA variants within this sample encode the same CDR3. V gene TRBV25-1 combines with J gene TRBJ2-1, with TRBD2 matching over 12 bases. V was pared by 6 bases and J by 9 bases, with 6 bases of the junction left unmatched. This CDR3 comprises 14 residues. Looked up from germline, CDR1 is MGHDK and CDR2 is SYGVNS. The CDR3 sequence is CASRLAGGPGEQFF. In nucleotides, the CDR3 is TGTGCCAGCAGGCTAGCGGGAGGGCCTGGTGAGCAGTTCTTC.

In this sample, this clone turned up a few times. This chain links TRBV6-1 with TRBJ2-2, with no clear D. Trimming cost V 0 bases and J 8 bases, with 7 bases left between them. Germline CDR1 reads MNHNS; CDR2 reads SASEGT. The CDR3 totals 13 residues. The chain's CDR3 is CASSEALRGELFF. CDR3 in DNA: TGTGCCAGCAGTGAAGCGCTGAGGGGGGAGCTGTTTTTT.

This chain connects TRBV4-2 to TRBJ1-5, with D possibly TRBD1 on 5 matching bases. CDR3 size: 13 residues. CDR1 and CDR2 from the germline V gene are LGHNA and YNFKEQ. V lost 4 bases and J lost 5, with 9 bases in between. The CDR3 nucleotides read TGTGCCAGCAGCCGAGGACAATATCAGCCCCAGCATTTT. This translates into CASSRGQYQPQHF.

The genes are TRBV6-6 and TRBJ2-1; 13 bases map to TRBD2. The trim removed 4 bases at V and 4 bases at J, leaving 4 bases unmatched. The CDR3 contains 16 residues. The V gene's germline CDR1 is MNHNY and CDR2 SVGAGI (reference sequence). The CDR3: CASSSGLAGDYNEQFF. CDR3 coding DNA: TGTGCCAGCAGTTCAGGACTAGCGGGAGATTACAATGAGCAGTTCTTC.

V gene TRBV7-2 combines with J gene TRBJ1-5; D uncertain. This CDR3 has 13 amino acids. V shed 1 base and J shed 5 bases, with 6 bases lying between them. Germline V gene sequence: CDR1 SGHTA, CDR2 FQGNSA. The CDR3 bases are TGTGCCAGCAGCTTAGTAAGGGATCAGCCCCAGCATTTT. As protein: CASSLVRDQPQHF.

The chain combines TRBV5-4 with TRBJ2-7, with a tentative D call TRBD2 (6 bases). V was cut by 1 base and J by 6 bases, with 11 bases left in between. CDR3 length equals 13 residues. Germline V lookup: CDR1 SGHNT, CDR2 YYREEE (reference sequence). Here the CDR3 reads CASSLPGVAEQYF. CDR3 DNA sequence: TGTGCCAGCAGCTTGCCGGGAGTCGCCGAGCAGTACTTC.